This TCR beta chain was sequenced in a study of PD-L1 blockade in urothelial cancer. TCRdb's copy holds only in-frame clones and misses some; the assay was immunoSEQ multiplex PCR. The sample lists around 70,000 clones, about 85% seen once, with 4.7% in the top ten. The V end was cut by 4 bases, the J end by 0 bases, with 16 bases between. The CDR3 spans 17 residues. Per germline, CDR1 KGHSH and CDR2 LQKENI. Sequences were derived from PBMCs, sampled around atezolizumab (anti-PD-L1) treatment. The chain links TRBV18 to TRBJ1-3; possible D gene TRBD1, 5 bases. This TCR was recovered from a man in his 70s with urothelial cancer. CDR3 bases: TGTGCCAGCTCACAGTTAAGACAGACGGACTCTGGAAACACCATATATTTT. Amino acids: CASSQLRQTDSGNTIYF.